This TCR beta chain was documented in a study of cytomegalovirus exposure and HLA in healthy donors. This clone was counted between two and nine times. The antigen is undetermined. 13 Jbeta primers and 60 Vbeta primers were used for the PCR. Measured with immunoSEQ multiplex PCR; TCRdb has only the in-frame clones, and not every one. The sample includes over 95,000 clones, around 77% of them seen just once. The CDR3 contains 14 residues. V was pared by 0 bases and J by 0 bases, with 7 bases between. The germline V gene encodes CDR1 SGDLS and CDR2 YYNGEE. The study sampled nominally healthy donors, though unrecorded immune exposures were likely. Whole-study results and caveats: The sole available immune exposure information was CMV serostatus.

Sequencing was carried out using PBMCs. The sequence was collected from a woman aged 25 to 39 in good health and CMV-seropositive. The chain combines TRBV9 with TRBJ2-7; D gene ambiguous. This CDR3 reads CASSVGSASYEQYF. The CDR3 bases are TGTGCCAGCAGCGTAGGCAGCGCCTCCTACGAGCAGTACTTC.